Listed below are T cell receptor beta chains from one sample, sequenced in a study of OX40 agonist ivuxolimab in advanced cancers. This table comes from immunoSEQ multiplex PCR, and its TCRdb copy is limited to in-frame clones, with some not included. The sample includes 25,000 to 30,000 clones, 79% of them seen just once. The specimen comprised CD4+ or CD8+ T cells sorted from blood, sampled in a trial of the OX40 agonist ivuxolimab. These receptors all stem from an adult with an advanced solid tumor such as melanoma, head and neck, liver or kidney cancer. Both conserved end residues are part of each CDR3. D genes are given only for firm matches. Rows give clone size only sometimes, using once, few, many, or a class for an expanded clone.

14 TRBJ1-5 NA TRBV5-4 once CASSLVPGNQPQHF
17 TRBJ2-7 TRBD2 TRBV4-2 NA CASSRHAGGGATYEQYF
13 TRBJ2-7 TRBD2 TRBV15 NA CATSSVWGGEQYF
14 TRBJ1-5 NA TRBV30 few CAWSLEGGNQPQHF
15 TRBJ2-1 TRBD1 TRBV5-4 NA CASSLPGQGAGGQFF
15 TRBJ2-1 TRBD2 TRBV27 NA CASSWSGGTYNEQFF
13 TRBJ2-3 NA TRBV18 NA CASSVSSTDTQYF
13 TRBJ1-5 NA TRBV28 once CASQGFFNQPQHF
14 TRBJ2-5 NA TRBV2 NA CASKERRSGETQYF
15 TRBJ1-1 NA TRBV15 NA CATSRDFQGVPEAFF
14 TRBJ1-6 TRBD1 TRBV19 NA CASSIVGTGSPLHF
19 TRBJ1-6 TRBD1 TRBV5-1 NA CASSTGTGTPSSYNSPLHF
17 TRBJ2-7 TRBD1 TRBV5-5 NA CASSLKSGTGTTYEQYF
14 TRBJ2-7 TRBD2 TRBV5-1 NA CASSKGLAGYEQYF
15 TRBJ1-2 TRBD1 TRBV6-5 NA CATWTGETTSYGYTF
15 TRBJ2-4 TRBD2 TRBV9 NA CASSRPGRGKNIQYF
15 TRBJ2-1 TRBD1 TRBV29-1 NA CSVDIRGSSYNEQFF
15 TRBJ1-2 TRBD1 TRBV6-4 NA CASSESGTGGYGYTF
15 TRBJ2-5 TRBD2 TRBV18 NA CASSPLALAEETQYF
15 TRBJ1-3 NA TRBV10-3 NA CAISESGSSGNTIYF
17 TRBJ2-7 TRBD1 TRBV9 NA CASSPRQTGTEFYEQYF
14 TRBJ2-7 NA TRBV6-5 NA CASSIQEVSYEQYF
15 TRBJ2-3 TRBD2 TRBV7-2 NA CASSPLAGVVDTQYF
16 TRBJ1-5 NA TRBV19 NA CASSSQYSWGNQPQHF
14 TRBJ1-5 NA TRBV6-5 NA CASSYERGNQPQHF
14 TRBJ2-5 NA TRBV11-3 NA CASSPDSYQETQYF
12 TRBJ1-2 TRBD1 TRBV6-5 NA CASSQGAVGYTF
12 TRBJ1-2 TRBD1 TRBV28 few CASSAGGYGYTF
16 TRBJ2-1 TRBD2 TRBV10-3 NA CAISGQGGGSYNEQFF
13 TRBJ1-1 NA TRBV6-5 NA CASSYLENTEAFF
16 TRBJ2-7 TRBD2 TRBV5-1 NA CASSLGSGGATGEQYF
13 TRBJ1-5 NA TRBV30 few CAWSGGVGQPQHF
14 TRBJ2-7 TRBD1 TRBV7-8 NA CASSLGDSSYEQYF
16 TRBJ1-2 TRBD1 TRBV5-4 NA CASSFFDRDINYGYTF
15 TRBJ1-5 NA TRBV7-2 NA CASSLDGSSNQPQHF
15 TRBJ2-1 TRBD1 TRBV7-3 NA CASSRGQGVANEQFF
13 TRBJ2-1 NA TRBV2 NA CASSEDRNNEQFF
14 TRBJ1-5 NA TRBV11-2 NA CASSALGGTQPQHF
13 TRBJ2-7 TRBD1 TRBV14 few CASSPAGGSEQYF
13 TRBJ1-2 NA TRBV7-8 NA CASSFDGNYGYTF
13 TRBJ2-7 NA TRBV30 medium-sized CAWRWDGSYEQYF
17 TRBJ2-1 TRBD2 TRBV4-2 NA CASSQAVTSGGGGEQFF
13 TRBJ1-2 TRBD1 TRBV27 NA CASSPRTGDGYTF